The T cell receptor beta chain under discussion was sequenced for a study of human T cells and chemical hapten exposure (dated by TCRdb to the early 2020s). A note on the overall study: The libraries were sequenced as a pool, and the TCR yield per sample differed mostly because of small variations in library volumes within the pool. Both TCR alpha and TCR beta chains were sequenced from each blood RNA sample. This study followed changes in the peripheral blood TCR repertoire in vivo during primary and secondary sensitization of alopecia patients to the hapten diphenylcyclopropenone (DPC).

The CDR3 has 13 amino acids, counting the end cysteine and phenylalanine. Just CDR3 DNA is preserved here, 39 bases in frame from base 1. The germline V gene (reference sequence) yields MNHEY for CDR1 and SMNVEV for CDR2. The junction shows trimming of 7 bases on V and 5 bases on J, plus 12 bases between the germline ends. The sample's time point label is to be understood as: healthy volunteer bleed at 6 weeks. Unfractionated whole blood was collected in Tempus Blood RNA tubes, and total RNA was extracted from that blood. Four or five healthy volunteers acted as controls for TCR sequencing and had blood drawn at day 0, 2 weeks and 6 weeks. Findings and caveats that apply to the study as a whole: Repeated subsampling changed both the strength of the expansion versus patch-test correlation and the threshold at which the correlation became significant. No change with DPC sensitization was found in the number of TCRs above 1 in 1000 frequency, and no evidence of global repertoire structure alterations was found.

Library prep was done by RACE. Sequencer: NextSeq 500. During library preparation, unique molecular identifiers were attached to individual cDNA molecules so that TCRs could be counted in a quantitative, reproducible way. Under the source paper's analysis protocol: The median number of TCRs per sample was 95,638, ranging from 23,224 to 690,600. The Decombinator software suite was used to annotate the V, J and CDR3 of the TCR reads. Every sample was subsampled to the same number of TCRs (28,000) for the PS versus PT1 abundance plots. TCRs were defined as expanded if absent before sensitization and observed at least eight times at the 2-week time point. Through fastp at Q25 and MiXCR, TCRdb rebuilt clones from the public reads, retaining in-frame beta chains. Every CDR3 protein is listed once, alongside the most common genes and DNA of its rows. It is TCRdb's table, rather than the study itself, that gives the V and J calls and clone size. The sample table records some 81,000 distinct CDR3 sequences; 8.6% of these occur just once. The ten largest clones capture less than 2% of the sample.

A few counts support this clonotype. The antigen it recognizes is unknown. Base-call qualities are not available, and no considerably larger clone is one nucleotide away. Recombination linked TRBV27 to TRBJ1-5, and TRBD1 may be the D gene, going by 6 matching bases. This TCR came from a female donor in good health. Some clones in this sample may be carry-over from other donors' samples. Specimen: whole blood. For the CDR3, the sequence is CASKDKGDQPQHF. The bases are TGTGCCAGCAAGGACAAGGGGGATCAGCCCCAGCATTTT.